The clone carrying this T cell receptor (beta chain) came up many times. Trimming took 5 bases from V and 0 from J, leaving 17 bases between them. CDR3 length equals 18 residues. Germline V gene data show CDR1 as MNHEY and CDR2 as SVGAGI. TCRdb re-called the 5' RACE reads through MiXCR, storing one row per CDR3 protein. The sample includes around 29,000 distinct CDR3 sequences, roughly 12% of them seen just once. This sample stems from a study of neurological immune-mediated disorders. The material sequenced was PBMCs. This sequence joins TRBV6-5 and TRBJ2-6, with D tentatively TRBD2 (5 bases). The sequence was collected from a woman aged 55-70 years in good health. Written as DNA, the CDR3 is TGTGCCAGCAGTCGCCTCGGAGGCGGGCCCTCTGGGGCCAACGTCCTGACTTTC. Translated: CASSRLGGGPSGANVLTF.